These T cell receptor beta chains were read from a single sample in a study of beta chain features in type 1 diabetes. Repertoires were generated with immunoSEQ multiplex PCR, while TCRdb's copy carries only in-frame clones and drops some. Of around 650,000 clones in the sample, over 10% were seen once. The material sequenced was naive CD4+ T cells from blood. These TCRs come from a man aged 25 to 40 with type 1 diabetes. Both conserved end residues are part of each CDR3. Fields, in order: V gene, D gene, J gene, CDR3 protein. The D gene is left open where the match is weak.

TRBV19	-	TRBJ2-7	CASSPRGMRLQYF
TRBV2	-	TRBJ1-4	CAHRPGTSNEKLFF
TRBV28	-	TRBJ2-6	CASSLRRAGANVLTF
TRBV7-2	-	TRBJ2-3	CASSLAGLGGTDTQYF
TRBV30	TRBD1	TRBJ1-3	CAWSVGTAPGGNTIYF
TRBV10-3	-	TRBJ1-2	CAISPRGSYGYTF
TRBV27	-	TRBJ2-1	CASSFNEQFF
TRBV9	TRBD1	TRBJ1-3	CASSTSTGETGNTIYF
TRBV5-4	-	TRBJ2-5	CASSLNTNIQETQYF
TRBV7-2	-	TRBJ1-1	CASSLVFQGHRF
TRBV16	-	TRBJ1-4	CASSPSVDEKLFF
TRBV2	-	TRBJ2-1	CASSVGGPSYNEQFF
TRBV7-9	-	TRBJ2-1	CASSLNSDHNEQFF
TRBV7-3	TRBD1	TRBJ2-1	CASSLRARQGLLHNEQFF
TRBV7-9	-	TRBJ2-5	CASSPRRGPLQETQYF
TRBV28	TRBD2	TRBJ2-5	CATQLAGGLRETQYF
TRBV7-2	TRBD1	TRBJ1-2	CASSPTGPLSYGYTF
TRBV5-4	TRBD1	TRBJ1-2	CASSLDRVGYTF
TRBV5-5	-	TRBJ2-1	CASSLVGSRKGEQFF
TRBV28	-	TRBJ1-2	CASSSGYLYGYTF
TRBV30	-	TRBJ1-5	CAWSDYSNQPQHF
TRBV30	-	TRBJ2-5	CAWSGGSAGGTQETQYF
TRBV28	-	TRBJ2-2	CASEMAPNTGELFF
TRBV5-1	-	TRBJ2-2	CASSFGEVTGELFF
TRBV7-2	-	TRBJ1-5	CASSLVGDSNQPQHF
TRBV5-4	-	TRBJ1-2	CASSKQLGNYGYTF
TRBV19	-	TRBJ2-7	CASSIGRDGYEQYF
TRBV29-1	-	TRBJ1-5	CSITSGVDQPQHF
TRBV6-6	TRBD1	TRBJ1-2	CASSYGDRGYGYTF
TRBV7-2	TRBD1	TRBJ1-2	CAQPIEGARYGYTF
TRBV5-1	TRBD1	TRBJ2-3	CASSFRGQGADTQYF
TRBV5-1	TRBD2	TRBJ2-1	CASSLAGGGSYNEQFF
TRBV15	TRBD1	TRBJ1-1	CATSRVRPGGTEAFF
TRBV6-5	TRBD1	TRBJ2-5	CASRPGDRAGTQYF
TRBV7-2	TRBD1	TRBJ2-7	CASSLGPWDRPDEQYF
TRBV28	TRBD1	TRBJ1-6	CASVGTGVNSPLHF
TRBV11-2	-	TRBJ2-2	CASSFRRGSATNTGELFF
TRBV28	-	TRBJ1-2	CASSLQDYGYTF
TRBV5-5	TRBD2	TRBJ2-3	CASRPQLADSTDTQYF